The 28 T cell receptor beta chains below all came from one sample that was sequenced in a study of blood T cell repertoires in COVID-19. The data were produced by immunoSEQ multiplex PCR, yet TCRdb's version contains in-frame clones alone and is incomplete. Of about 100,000 clones in the sample, over 80% are singletons; the top ten hold 1.8%. Material for sequencing was peripheral blood. These receptors came from a human donor with active COVID-19. The donor label of this sample is uncertain.

This chain's CDR3 is CASSYQAWGRQPQHF. CDR3 sequence (DNA): TGTGCCAGCAGTTACCAGGCGTGGGGCCGTCAGCCCCAGCATTTT. The gene calls are TRBV6-2 or TRBV6-3 and TRBJ1-5; TRBD1 is a possible D gene (5 bases). The CDR3 is 15 amino acids. CDR1 and CDR2 from the germline V gene are MNHEY and SVGEGT. V was clipped by 2 bases and J by 6 bases, with 14 bases between them.

This clone has a single count. The chain carries TRBV5-6 and TRBJ2-5, with D perhaps TRBD2 (5 bases). The germline V gene encodes CDR1 SGHDT and CDR2 YYEEEE. The CDR3 sequence is 13 residues long. V lost 4 bases to trimming and J lost 3 bases, with 10 bases between them. CDR3 sequence: CASSPKGEETQYF. CDR3 coding DNA: TGTGCCAGCAGCCCCAAGGGAGAAGAGACCCAGTACTTC.

In this sample, this clone turned up a few times. The rearrangement joins TRBV5-1 to TRBJ1-2, with TRBD1 identical over 7 bases. Germline CDR1 reads SGHRS; CDR2 reads YFSETQ. The CDR3 spans 13 residues. Trimming at V came to 4 bases and at J to 4 bases, leaving 4 bases not matched to a gene. Here the CDR3 DNA reads TGCGCCAGCAGCCTGGGACAGCTCTATGGCTACACCTTC. As protein: CASSLGQLYGYTF.

This clone was recorded only once. The rearrangement links TRBV6-5 to TRBJ1-1; D perhaps matches TRBD1 (6 bases). Deletions cut 0 bases from V and 6 bases from J, with 11 bases between. CDR3 length equals 14 residues. The germline CDR1 and CDR2 sequences are MNHEY and SVGAGI. CDR3 nucleotide sequence: TGTGCCAGCAGTTACTCAGGGGGTCAACCTGAAGCTTTCTTT. This codes for CASSYSGGQPEAFF.

This chain joins TRBV6-5 and TRBJ1-2, with 7 positions matching TRBD1. This CDR3 contains 15 residues. Losses at the gene ends were 5 bases for V and 6 bases for J; bases not matched to a gene: 12. Germline V CDR1 and CDR2: MNHEY, SVGAGI. The CDR3 spells CASSPPVRGVNGYTF. In DNA, the CDR3 is TGTGCCAGCAGTCCTCCGGTCAGGGGGGTCAATGGCTACACCTTC.

This sequence joins TRBV3-1 (or the pseudogene TRBV3-2) and TRBJ2-5, with unresolved D. Deletions cut 0 bases from V and 1 base from J, with 6 bases between. The CDR3 has 14 amino acids. The germline gives CDR1 LGHDT, CDR2 YNNKEL (reference sequence). This CDR3 is CASSQESSQETQYF. The CDR3 DNA is TGTGCCAGCAGCCAAGAATCCAGCCAAGAGACCCAGTACTTC.

V usage is TRBV6-1 and J usage is TRBJ1-2, with D possibly matching TRBD1 (6 bases). Germline V lookup: CDR1 MNHNS, CDR2 SASEGT. V was cut by 3 bases and J by 4 bases, with 15 bases left in between. The CDR3 is 15 amino acids. Here the CDR3 DNA reads TGTGCCAGCAGTGACGGGAACACAGGGAGCTATGGCTACACCTTC. Protein: CASSDGNTGSYGYTF.

The rearrangement links TRBV11-2 to TRBJ2-5; the D gene is possibly TRBD1 (6 bases). Germline loops: CDR1 SGHAT, CDR2 FQNNGV. The CDR3 covers 17 residues. Deletions cut 6 bases from V and 5 bases from J, with 25 bases between. CDR3 sequence reads: CASRGPIRDITSETQYF. The CDR3 DNA is TGTGCCAGCAGGGGTCCCATCCGGGACATAACGTCGGAGACCCAGTACTTC.

The V gene is TRBV7-8, the J gene TRBJ2-1, with 7 nucleotides matching TRBD2. This CDR3 comprises 15 residues. CDR1 and CDR2 from the germline V gene are SGHVS and FQNEAQ. J was trimmed by 0 bases and V by 5 bases; bases with no gene match: 4. For the CDR3, the DNA is TGTGCCAGCAGCCCAAGGACTAGCTCCTACAATGAGCAGTTCTTC. Translating gives CASSPRTSSYNEQFF.

The chain carries TRBV19 and TRBJ2-2, with 8 bases matching TRBD2. The V gene's germline CDR1 is LNHDA and CDR2 SQIVND (reference sequence). With 2 bases clipped from V and 4 bases from J, the junction kept 3 bases outside the gene matches. The CDR3 extends over 15 amino acids. The CDR3 is CASSITRGGTGELFF. CDR3 DNA: TGTGCCAGTAGTATAACTCGGGGGGGCACCGGGGAGCTGTTTTTT.

This clone came up a few times. The chain combines TRBV18 with TRBJ1-1, with a possible D match to TRBD1 (5 bases). The V and J ends lost 2 bases and 10 bases respectively, with 11 bases between them. The CDR3 consists of 12 residues. The germline CDR1 and CDR2 sequences are KGHSH and LQKENI. CDR3 in amino acids: CASSPNGRGAFF. The CDR3 region has the DNA TGTGCCAGCTCACCAAATGGGAGGGGAGCTTTCTTT.

V and J are TRBV6-5 and TRBJ2-7, with TRBD1 identical over 7 bases. Germline V gene data show CDR1 as MNHEY and CDR2 as SVGAGI. CDR3 length: 14 amino acids. The V gene end was trimmed by 5 bases and the J gene end by 2 bases; junction bases not matched to a gene: 6. The CDR3 here is CASSRTGLPYEQYF. The CDR3 coding sequence is TGTGCCAGCAGTAGGACAGGTCTTCCCTACGAGCAGTACTTC.

The gene calls are TRBV10-3 and TRBJ1-2, with D unclear. Germline V lookup: CDR1 ENHRY, CDR2 SYGVKD. The CDR3 consists of 12 residues. The V end lost 9 bases, the J end lost 4 bases, and 12 bases lay between the germline ends. The CDR3 region has the DNA TGTGCCATTTCGGGCCGGGGCTATGGCTACACCTTC. It translates to CAISGRGYGYTF.

The chain carries TRBV5-1 and TRBJ2-3; 8 bases are a match to TRBD1. This CDR3 has 17 residues. The ends lost 2 bases at V and 0 bases at J; junction bases unmatched: 8. Germline loops: CDR1 SGHRS, CDR2 YFSETQ. In DNA form, the CDR3 reads TGCGCCAGCAGCTTAAACTACCGGGACAGGAGCACAGATACGCAGTATTTT. This sequence encodes CASSLNYRDRSTDTQYF.

The J gene is TRBJ2-4, the V gene TRBV6-5, with D perhaps TRBD2 (5 bases). The germline V gene has CDR1 MNHEY and CDR2 SVGAGI. The CDR3 length is 15 residues. The V and J ends lost 0 bases and 7 bases respectively, with 13 bases between them. The CDR3 reads CASSYSWGEDNIQYF. DNA for the CDR3: TGTGCCAGCAGTTACTCGTGGGGAGAGGATAACATTCAGTACTTC.

The CDR3 bases are TGTGCCAGCAGCTTAGATCGGGACAGGTTTGGCTACACCTTC. Translated, it gives CASSLDRDRFGYTF. The chain joins TRBV11-2 to TRBJ1-2, with 8 bases aligning to TRBD1. V lost 0 bases to trimming and J lost 7 bases; unmatched junction nucleotides: 4. Germline V lookup: CDR1 SGHAT, CDR2 FQNNGV. CDR3 length equals 14 residues. The full variable domain, its missing parts supplied by reference TRBV11-2 and TRBJ1-2, is EAGVAQSPRYKIIEKRQSVAFWCNPISGHATLYWYQQILGQGPKLLIQFQNNGVVDDSQLPKDRFSAERLKGVDSTLKIQPAKLEDSAVYLCASSLDRDRFGYTFGSGTRLTVV.

Worth noting for this clone: The junction departs from germline at one end; a sequencing error may be responsible. This specimen includes other DNA sequences encoding the same CDR3. This chain uses TRBV19 with TRBJ2-1; D gene uncertain. Germline V gene sequence: CDR1 LNHDA, CDR2 SQIVND (reference sequence). There are 15 residues in the CDR3. CDR3 nucleotide sequence: TGTGCCAGTAGTATCGGAAGGAGCTCCTACAATGAGCAATTCTTC. This translates into CASSIGRSSYNEQFF.

The chain employs TRBV19 and TRBJ2-1; no clear D. Trimming removed 1 base at V and 5 bases at J, with 9 bases between. Germline-derived CDR1 and CDR2 are LNHDA and SQIVND (reference sequence). This CDR3 region has 14 residues. The CDR3 protein is CASSIVAGNNEQFF. CDR3 sequence (DNA): TGTGCCAGTAGTATAGTTGCAGGCAACAATGAGCAGTTCTTC.

This chain joins TRBV5-1 and TRBJ1-1; 7 bases agree with TRBD1. This CDR3 comprises 16 residues. J was trimmed by 2 bases and V by 6 bases; bases with no gene match: 13. CDR1 SGHRS and CDR2 YFSETQ come from the germline V gene. The CDR3 bases are TGCGCCAGCACCCCGGCGGCAGGGGGGTTTAACACTGAAGCTTTCTTT. This translates into CASTPAAGGFNTEAFF. The entire variable domain, with the rest obtained from reference TRBV5-1 and TRBJ1-1, is as follows: KAGVTQTPRYLIKTRGQQVTLSCSPISGHRSVSWYQQTPGQGLQFLFEYFSETQRNKGNFPGRFSGRQFSNSRSEMNVSTLELGDSALYLCASTPAAGGFNTEAFFGQGTRLTVV.

This clone was picked up one time. Other DNA variants within this sample encode the same CDR3. The V call is TRBV2, the J call TRBJ1-2; 7 nucleotides align to TRBD1. This CDR3 region has 14 residues. The J segment lost 7 bases and the V segment lost 5 bases, leaving 10 bases of the junction unmatched. Germline-derived CDR1 and CDR2 are SNHLY and FYNNEI. Here the CDR3 DNA reads TGTGCCAGCAGTCCTACGAATAGACAGGGTGGCTACACCTTC. This codes for CASSPTNRQGGYTF.

The rearrangement joins TRBV7-8 to TRBJ1-5; no reliable D call. The germline V and J ends were trimmed by 1 base and 1 base, with 8 bases remaining between them. Germline values: CDR1 SGHVS, CDR2 FQNEAQ. CDR3 length: 15 residues. The CDR3 reads CASSLDSMSNQPQHF. DNA of the CDR3: TGTGCCAGCAGCTTAGATTCTATGAGCAATCAGCCCCAGCATTTT.

This clone is classed as medium-sized. J is TRBJ2-2 and V is TRBV7-3; D is undetermined. The V gene's germline CDR1 is SGHTA and CDR2 FQGTGA. This CDR3 is built from 14 residues. V lost 5 bases and J lost 7, with 14 bases in between. The DNA for the CDR3 is TGTGCCAGCAGCCCCGCTTTAACCGGCGGGGAGCTGTTTTTT. This sequence encodes CASSPALTGGELFF.

This clone was seen only a few times. The chain has TRBV19 and TRBJ1-4, with a possible D match to TRBD1 (5 bases). CDR1 and CDR2 from the germline V gene are LNHDA and SQIVND (reference sequence). V shed 5 bases and J shed 4 bases, with 14 bases lying between them. This CDR3 contains 15 residues. DNA of the CDR3: TGTGCCAGTAGTCCTCAGGAGGGGAATAATGAAAAACTGTTTTTT. Its protein is CASSPQEGNNEKLFF.

The CDR3 DNA reads TGTGCCAGCAGTTACTCGGGAGCGGGGGTGAGTCAGCCCCAGCATTTT. It codes for CASSYSGAGVSQPQHF. V and J are TRBV6-2 or TRBV6-3 and TRBJ1-5, with D possibly TRBD1 on 5 matching bases. Trimming took 0 bases from V and 6 from J, leaving 15 bases between them. Germline CDR1 MNHEY, CDR2 SVGEGT. The CDR3 contains 16 residues.

The chain couples TRBV7-3 to TRBJ2-3, with 11 bases aligning to TRBD2. This CDR3 contains 19 residues. V lost 5 bases and J lost 4; bases outside the gene matches: 17. Germline V gene sequence: CDR1 SGHTA, CDR2 FQGTGA. DNA for the CDR3: TGTGCCAGCAGCCCCACAGGGGTTTTTAGCGGGGGGGCTCCAGATACGCAGTATTTT. This sequence encodes CASSPTGVFSGGAPDTQYF.

This clone was seen a handful of times. The chain uses TRBV13 and TRBJ1-1; possible D gene TRBD1, 5 bases. With 5 bases removed from V and 1 base from J, the gap between germline ends came to 17 bases. This CDR3 comprises 16 residues. Germline V gene sequence: CDR1 PRHDT, CDR2 FYEKMQ (reference sequence). The CDR3: CASSQTSGLPNTEAFF. In DNA, the CDR3 is TGTGCCAGCAGCCAGACCTCGGGACTCCCGAACACTGAAGCTTTCTTT.

The V gene is TRBV6-5, the J gene TRBJ2-2; 11 bases fit TRBD2. This CDR3 spans 15 amino acids. CDR1 is MNHEY and CDR2 is SVGAGI in the germline V gene. J lost 5 bases, V lost 6 bases, and 5 bases had no gene match. CDR3 protein: CASRQTSGVTGELFF. The CDR3 coding sequence is TGTGCCAGCAGGCAGACTAGCGGGGTGACCGGGGAGCTGTTTTTT.

The chain joins TRBV5-8 to TRBJ2-5; 9 bases agree with TRBD1. The CDR3 consists of 18 residues. The V segment lost 3 bases and the J segment 5 bases; nucleotides outside the gene matches: 17. Germline V gene lookup returns CDR1 SGHTS and CDR2 YDEGEE. The CDR3 spells CASSWPDRGPSPEETQYF. The CDR3, as DNA: TGTGCCAGCAGCTGGCCGGACAGGGGACCATCCCCGGAGGAGACCCAGTACTTC. Full variable domain (missing parts from reference TRBV5-8 and TRBJ2-5): EAGVTQSPTHLIKTRGQQATLRCSPISGHTSVYWYQQALGLGLQFLLWYDEGEERNRGNFPPRFSGRQFPNYSSELNVNALELEDSALYLCASSWPDRGPSPEETQYFGPGTRLLVL.